Given below is one T cell receptor beta chain in context. Its binding antigen is unknown. No much larger clonotype is one base removed from it; base qualities were not supplied. The donors belonged to the validation cohort of roughly 120 subjects, which was separate from the approximately 700-subject first cohort. Between the V and J ends, shortened by 0 bases and 4 bases respectively, the junction contains 13 bases. Reading the germline V gene gives CDR1 MNHEY and CDR2 SVGAGI. The CDR3, cysteine through phenylalanine, is 16 amino acids long. CDR3 DNA is the only sequence kept; it has 48 bases, read in frame from the first base. Libraries were built with the immunoSEQ multiplex PCR assay. For the original study's pipeline: To diagnose cytomegalovirus status from the catalog of TCR beta chain sequences, a statistical classification framework was built. TCRdb obtained this table from immuneACCESS and retained in-frame rearrangements with V and J assigned. These tables miss some clones; where compared with another copy, unresolved V genes account for less than half of the shortfall, and the remainder is unexplained. For V, J and clone size, that table is used; D and trimming come from the DNA. The sample profile shows over 150,000 clones; roughly 90% of them were found once. About a fifth of the sample lies in the top ten.

This sample stems from a study of cytomegalovirus exposure and HLA in healthy donors (TCRdb year 2017). Background for the entire study: A later analysis indicated that the roughly 120 validation repertoires were generated on the platform also employed for the roughly 720 repertoires of the first cohort. The study aimed to test whether cataloging public T cell receptors could reveal signatures of past pathogen exposure. To predict cytomegalovirus infection status, the study combined high-throughput TCR immunosequencing, statistical association of individual TCRs with disease status, and machine learning. Besides the first cohort of around 700 subjects, a separate validation cohort made up of over a hundred different subjects was used. Points the paper makes about the study in general: The authors suggested that the approach could potentially be extended to other disease states and immunological phenotypes. In the study, roughly 160 TCR beta chains were listed as associated with cytomegalovirus. Cytomegalovirus status was reported to be diagnosed by the classifier with high specificity and sensitivity in both the original and validation cohorts. A later analysis found that TCRs clustered in the first cohort also tended to co-occur in the approximately 120 validation repertoires, with approximately 93% of cluster scores above 0. Most TCR sequences were seen in very few donors, while some public TCRs were found in many individuals. A later analysis lacked HLA typing for the validation cohort, so it scored co-occurrence in that cohort across all 110 or so repertoires. In vitro tests confirmed that a few of the cytomegalovirus-associated TCR beta chains recognize cytomegalovirus antigens.

The clonotype was recovered from a man between 18 and 29 years old in good health and CMV-seropositive. The specimen sequenced was PBMCs. The chain was built from TRBV6-5 and TRBJ1-3; tentative D gene TRBD1, with 5 bases matching. The sequence in DNA is TGTGCCAGCAGTTACTCCGGAGGGGTTCGAGGAAACACCATATATTTT. The translation is CASSYSGGVRGNTIYF.